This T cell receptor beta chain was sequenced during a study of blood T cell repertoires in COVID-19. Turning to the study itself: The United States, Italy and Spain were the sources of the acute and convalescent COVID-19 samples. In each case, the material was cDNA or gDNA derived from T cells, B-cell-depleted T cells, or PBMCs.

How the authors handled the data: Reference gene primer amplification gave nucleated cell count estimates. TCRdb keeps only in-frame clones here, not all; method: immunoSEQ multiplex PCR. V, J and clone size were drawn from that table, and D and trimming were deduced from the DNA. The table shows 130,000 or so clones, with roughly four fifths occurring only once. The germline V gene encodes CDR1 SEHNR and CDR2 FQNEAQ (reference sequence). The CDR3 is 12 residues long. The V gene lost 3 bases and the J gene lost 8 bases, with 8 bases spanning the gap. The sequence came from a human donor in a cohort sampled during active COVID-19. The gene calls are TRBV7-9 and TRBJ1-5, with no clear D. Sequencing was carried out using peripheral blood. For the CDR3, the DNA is TGTGCCAGCAGCTTTGCGCTGGAGCCCCAGCATTTT. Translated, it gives CASSFALEPQHF.